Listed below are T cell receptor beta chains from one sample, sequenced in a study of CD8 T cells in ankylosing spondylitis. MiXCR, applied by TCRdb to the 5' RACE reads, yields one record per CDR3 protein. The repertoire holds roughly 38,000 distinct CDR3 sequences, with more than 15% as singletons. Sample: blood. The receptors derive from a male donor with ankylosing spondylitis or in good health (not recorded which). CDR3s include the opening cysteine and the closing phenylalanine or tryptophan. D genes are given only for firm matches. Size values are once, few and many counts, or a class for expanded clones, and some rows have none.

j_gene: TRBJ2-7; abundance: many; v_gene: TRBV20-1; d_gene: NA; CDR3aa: CSARGRAYEQYF; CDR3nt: TGCAGTGCTAGAGGGAGGGCCTACGAGCAGTACTTC
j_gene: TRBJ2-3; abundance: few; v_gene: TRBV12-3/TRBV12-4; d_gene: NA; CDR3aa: CASSPLSDTQYF; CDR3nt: TGTGCCAGCAGTCCTCTGTCAGATACGCAGTATTTT
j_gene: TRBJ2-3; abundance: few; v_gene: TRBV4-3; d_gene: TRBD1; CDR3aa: CASSQSPTGTTQYF; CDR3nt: TGCGCCAGCAGCCAATCCCCGACAGGGACGACGCAGTATTTT
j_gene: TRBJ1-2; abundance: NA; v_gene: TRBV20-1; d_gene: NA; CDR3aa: CSGPTEVYGYTF; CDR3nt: TGCAGTGGCCCGACAGAAGTATATGGCTACACCTTC
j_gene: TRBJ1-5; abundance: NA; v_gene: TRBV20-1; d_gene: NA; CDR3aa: CSARVGQVNQPQHF; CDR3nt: TGCAGTGCTAGAGTGGGACAAGTGAATCAGCCCCAGCATTTT
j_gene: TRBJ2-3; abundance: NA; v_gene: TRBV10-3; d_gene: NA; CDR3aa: CAISVSTDTQYF; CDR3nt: TGTGCCATCAGTGTGAGCACAGATACGCAGTATTTT
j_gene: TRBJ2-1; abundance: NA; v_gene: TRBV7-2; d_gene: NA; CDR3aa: CASILGVSYNEQFF; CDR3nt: TGTGCCAGCATCCTAGGGGTCTCCTACAATGAGCAGTTCTTC
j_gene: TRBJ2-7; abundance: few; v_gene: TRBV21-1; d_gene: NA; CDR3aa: CASSKAASGKRSEQYF; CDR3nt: TGTGCCAGCAGCAAAGCGGCTAGCGGGAAAAGAAGCGAGCAGTACTTC
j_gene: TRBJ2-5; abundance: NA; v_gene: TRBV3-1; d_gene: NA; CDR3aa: CASSQDRRSVTQYF; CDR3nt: TGTGCCAGCAGCCAAGATCGTAGAAGTGTGACCCAGTACTTC
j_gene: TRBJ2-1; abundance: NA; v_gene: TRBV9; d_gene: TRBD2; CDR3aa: CASSVVTSGNNEQFF; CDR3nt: TGTGCCAGCAGCGTAGTAACTAGCGGTAACAATGAGCAGTTCTTC
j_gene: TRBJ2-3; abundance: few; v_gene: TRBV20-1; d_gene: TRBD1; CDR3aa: CSAKDRVTQYF; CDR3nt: TGCAGTGCTAAGGACAGGGTGACGCAGTATTTT
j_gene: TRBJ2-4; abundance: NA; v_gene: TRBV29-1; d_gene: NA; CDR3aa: CSVEGLAKNIQYF; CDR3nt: TGCAGCGTTGAAGGGTTAGCCAAAAACATTCAGTACTTC
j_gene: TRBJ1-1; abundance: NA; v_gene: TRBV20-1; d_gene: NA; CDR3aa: CSARSRAGALNTEAFF; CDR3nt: TGCAGTGCTAGGAGCCGGGCAGGGGCCCTGAACACTGAAGCTTTCTTT
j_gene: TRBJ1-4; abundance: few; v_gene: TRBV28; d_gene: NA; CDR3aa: CASSPPGTLSREKLFF; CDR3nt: TGTGCCAGCAGTCCGCCCGGGACACTAAGTAGAGAAAAACTGTTTTTT
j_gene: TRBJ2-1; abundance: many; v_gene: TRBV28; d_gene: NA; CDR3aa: CASSLPSRGRGYEQFF; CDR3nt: TGTGCCAGCAGTTTACCATCCCGGGGCAGGGGTTATGAGCAGTTCTTC
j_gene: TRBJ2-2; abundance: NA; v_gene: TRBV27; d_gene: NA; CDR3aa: CASSWATRTGELFF; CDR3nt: TGTGCCAGCAGTTGGGCAACGAGGACCGGGGAGCTGTTTTTT
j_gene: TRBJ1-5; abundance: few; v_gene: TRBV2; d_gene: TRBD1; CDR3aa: CASRGRTGGNQPQHF; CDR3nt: TGTGCCAGCAGAGGCCGGACAGGGGGCAATCAGCCCCAGCATTTT
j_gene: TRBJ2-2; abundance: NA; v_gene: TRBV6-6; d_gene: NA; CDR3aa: CASRTRGELFF; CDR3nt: TGTGCCAGCAGAACGCGTGGGGAGCTGTTTTTT
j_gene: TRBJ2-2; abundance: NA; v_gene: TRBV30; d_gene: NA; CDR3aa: CAWIKKSNTGELFF; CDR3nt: TGTGCCTGGATTAAGAAGTCGAACACCGGGGAGCTGTTTTTT
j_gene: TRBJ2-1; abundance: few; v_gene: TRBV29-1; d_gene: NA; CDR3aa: CSARGHPSDNEQFF; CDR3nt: TGCAGCGCCCGAGGACACCCGAGTGACAATGAGCAGTTCTTC
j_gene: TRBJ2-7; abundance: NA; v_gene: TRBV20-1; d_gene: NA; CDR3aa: CSARDGARVSEQYF; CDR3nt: TGCAGTGCTAGAGATGGGGCCCGGGTCTCCGAGCAGTACTTC
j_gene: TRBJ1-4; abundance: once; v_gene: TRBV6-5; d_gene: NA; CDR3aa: CASSQNEKLFF; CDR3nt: TGTGCCAGCAGTCAGAATGAAAAACTGTTTTTT
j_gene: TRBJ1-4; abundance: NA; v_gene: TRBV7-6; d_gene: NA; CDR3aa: CASSSGKVNEKLFF; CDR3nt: TGTGCCAGCAGCTCCGGAAAGGTTAATGAAAAACTGTTTTTT
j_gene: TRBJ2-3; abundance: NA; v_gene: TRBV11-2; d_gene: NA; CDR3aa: CASKELVGTDTQYF; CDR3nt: TGTGCCAGCAAGGAGTTGGTTGGCACAGATACGCAGTATTTT
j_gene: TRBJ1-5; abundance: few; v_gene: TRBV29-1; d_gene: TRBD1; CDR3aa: CSVSQGANSNQPQHF; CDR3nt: TGCAGCGTCTCCCAGGGGGCGAATAGCAATCAGCCCCAGCATTTT
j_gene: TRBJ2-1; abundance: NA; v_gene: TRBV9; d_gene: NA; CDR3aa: CASSVTRARDEQFF; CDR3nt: TGTGCCAGCAGCGTAACAAGGGCAAGAGATGAGCAGTTCTTC
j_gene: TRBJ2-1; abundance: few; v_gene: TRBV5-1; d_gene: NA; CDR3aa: CASNADRAQYNEQFF; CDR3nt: TGCGCCAGCAACGCTGACCGGGCCCAATACAATGAGCAGTTCTTC
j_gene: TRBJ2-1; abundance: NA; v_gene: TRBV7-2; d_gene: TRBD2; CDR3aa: CASSSRLAGGYNEQFF; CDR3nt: TGTGCCAGCAGCTCGCGCCTAGCGGGGGGGTACAATGAGCAGTTCTTC
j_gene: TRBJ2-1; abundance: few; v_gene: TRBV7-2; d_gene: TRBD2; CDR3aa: CASSPSGRTHNEQFF; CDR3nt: TGTGCCAGCAGCCCGAGCGGGAGGACCCACAATGAGCAGTTCTTC
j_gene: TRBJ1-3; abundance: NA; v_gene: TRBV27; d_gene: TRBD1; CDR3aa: CASRTTDRGSGNTIYF; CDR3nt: TGTGCCAGCAGGACCACGGACAGGGGCAGTGGAAACACCATATATTTT
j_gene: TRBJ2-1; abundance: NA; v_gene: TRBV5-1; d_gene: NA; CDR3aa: CASSLGGYNEQFF; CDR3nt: TGCGCCAGCAGCTTGGGAGGGTACAATGAGCAGTTCTTC
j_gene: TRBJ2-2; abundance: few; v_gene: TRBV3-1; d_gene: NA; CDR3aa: CASSQGNTGELFF; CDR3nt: TGTGCCAGCAGCCAAGGGAACACCGGGGAGCTGTTTTTT
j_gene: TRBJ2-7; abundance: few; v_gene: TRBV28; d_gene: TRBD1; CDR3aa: CASSPSRDRVSEQYF; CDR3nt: TGTGCCAGCAGTCCTTCGAGGGACAGGGTATCCGAGCAGTACTTC